This T cell receptor (beta chain) appears in the sequencing data of a study of technical replicates of blood from a few donors. The assay was immunoSEQ multiplex PCR, and TCRdb's table has in-frame clones only and misses some. Here the sample spans tens of thousands of clones, approximately 84% being singletons. The ends lost 4 bases at V and 3 bases at J; junction bases unmatched: 8. This CDR3 contains 15 residues. Germline CDR1 reads MNHEY; CDR2 reads SMNVEV (reference sequence). The source material was PBMCs. The clonotype was recovered from a human donor in good health. Some clones in this sample may be carry-over from other donors' samples. The V and J genes are TRBV27 and TRBJ2-7; 8 nucleotides match TRBD1. The CDR3 loop reads CASSWDGTGGYEQYF. The CDR3 nucleotides read TGTGCCAGCAGTTGGGACGGGACAGGCGGCTACGAGCAGTACTTC.